This T cell receptor beta chain was recovered during a study of patients and donors after allogeneic stem cell transplantation. Per germline, CDR1 GTSNPN and CDR2 SVGIG (reference sequence). There are 13 residues in the CDR3. Deletions cut 1 base from V and 3 bases from J, with 10 bases between. TCRdb re-derived calls from the RT-PCR reads in MiXCR, one entry per CDR3 protein. The data contain hundreds of thousands of distinct CDR3 sequences, 15% to 20% of them singletons. The receptor's source is a human donor who was either an allogeneic HSCT recipient or a stem cell or donor lymphocyte infusion donor (not recorded which). It is not recorded whose cells these are; they may come from a transplant donor. The gene calls are TRBV30 and TRBJ2-7; D is unresolved. The sample comprised blood, either unsorted or a sorted T cell fraction (not recorded which). The CDR3 sequence: CAWSESKNYEQYF. CDR3 DNA: TGTGCCTGGAGTGAAAGCAAGAACTACGAGCAGTACTTC.